These T cell receptor beta chains were read from a single sample in a study of Graves' ophthalmopathy and Graves' hyperthyroidism. TCRdb used MiXCR to reprocess the multiplex PCR reads, holding one entry per CDR3 protein. The profile shows roughly 380,000 distinct CDR3 sequences, 15% to 17% of them singletons. The sample taken for sequencing was peripheral blood. Receptors originate from a woman under 30 with stable Graves' hyperthyroidism. CDR3s include the opening cysteine and the closing phenylalanine or tryptophan. D genes are given only for firm matches. Clone sizes are given selectively: once, few, many, or a class where the clone is expanded.

.	TRBV4-1	TRBD1	TRBJ2-7	CASSPGQGVREQYF	TGCGCCAGCAGTCCGGGACAGGGGGTTCGAGAGCAGTACTTC
.	TRBV2	.	TRBJ1-1	CASSEAAGMNTEAFF	TGTGCCAGCAGTGAAGCCGCGGGGATGAACACTGAAGCTTTCTTT
once	TRBV6-2/TRBV6-3	.	TRBJ2-5	CASSPPGPETQYF	TGTGCCAGCAGCCCACCGGGGCCAGAGACCCAGTACTTC
few	TRBV11-1	TRBD2	TRBJ2-7	CASSPGWGGFSYEQYF	TGTGCCAGCAGCCCCGGCTGGGGGGGATTCTCCTACGAGCAGTACTTC
.	TRBV20-1	.	TRBJ1-5	CSARDTGPNQPQHF	TGCAGTGCTAGAGATACAGGGCCCAATCAGCCCCAGCATTTT
many	TRBV15	.	TRBJ1-1	CATSRGNTEAFF	TGTGCCACCAGCAGAGGCAACACTGAAGCTTTCTTT
many	TRBV9	.	TRBJ1-2	CASSVGEGNYGYTF	TGTGCCAGCAGCGTAGGGGAGGGAAACTATGGCTACACCTTC
many	TRBV7-2	TRBD1	TRBJ2-7	CASSSLTGSEQYF	TGTGCCAGCAGCTCCTTGACAGGGAGCGAGCAGTACTTC
.	TRBV6-1	TRBD1	TRBJ1-2	CASSPRTGNSYGYTF	TGTGCCAGCAGTCCCCGGACAGGGAACAGCTATGGCTACACCTTC
many	TRBV6-5	TRBD1	TRBJ1-5	CASSYRPGTAQHF	TGTGCCAGCAGTTATCGTCCCGGGACAGCCCAGCATTTT
few	TRBV20-1	.	TRBJ1-4	CSATGGTNEKLFF	TGCAGTGCAACGGGGGGAACTAATGAAAAACTGTTTTTT
many	TRBV3-1	.	TRBJ1-2	CASSHLDIMYGYTF	TGTGCCAGCAGCCACTTGGACATTATGTATGGCTACACCTTC
many	TRBV29-1	.	TRBJ1-2	CSVETANYGYTF	TGCAGCGTTGAGACAGCTAACTATGGCTACACCTTC
.	TRBV6-9	TRBD1	TRBJ1-5	CASSLPFGQVDDQPQHF	TGTGCCAGCAGCCTCCCTTTTGGACAGGTCGATGATCAGCCCCAGCATTTT
once	TRBV18	.	TRBJ1-1	CASSPRQSEAFF	TGTGCCAGCTCACCCCGACAGTCTGAAGCTTTCTTT
many	TRBV6-2/TRBV6-3	.	TRBJ2-7	CASSYSSRGVVSYEQYF	TGTGCCAGCAGTTACTCAAGTCGCGGGGTAGTCTCCTACGAGCAGTACTTC
many	TRBV12-3/TRBV12-4	.	TRBJ1-6	CASSLQGWTNSPLHF	TGTGCCAGCAGTTTACAGGGTTGGACTAATTCACCCCTCCACTTT
many	TRBV19	.	TRBJ1-2	CASSMTLYGYTF	TGTGCCAGTAGTATGACCCTCTATGGCTACACCTTC
many	TRBV24-1	TRBD1	TRBJ1-2	CATSDPGQGYGYTF	TGTGCCACCAGTGATCCGGGACAGGGTTATGGCTACACCTTC
many	TRBV20-1	.	TRBJ1-1	CSARVGTEAFF	TGCAGTGCTAGAGTGGGGACTGAAGCTTTCTTT
few	TRBV7-8	TRBD1	TRBJ1-2	CASSFGQGPYTF	TGTGCCAGCAGCTTCGGACAGGGACCCTACACCTTC
many	TRBV10-3	.	TRBJ1-1	CAISESKGLGTEAFF	TGTGCCATCAGTGAGTCGAAAGGGTTGGGCACTGAAGCTTTCTTT
.	TRBV5-1	TRBD2	TRBJ2-5	CASSKRTSGGQETQYF	TGCGCCAGCAGCAAAAGGACTAGCGGGGGCCAAGAGACCCAGTACTTC
.	TRBV6-5	.	TRBJ1-5	CASSYVRSNQPQHF	TGTGCCAGCAGTTACGTCCGTAGCAATCAGCCCCAGCATTTT
many	TRBV6-2/TRBV6-3	.	TRBJ2-7	CASSWSWGAYEQYF	TGTGCCAGCAGTTGGTCCTGGGGCGCCTACGAGCAGTACTTC
many	TRBV12-3/TRBV12-4	.	TRBJ1-2	CASSFSQGWDYGYTF	TGTGCCAGCAGTTTTTCTCAGGGGTGGGACTATGGCTACACCTTC
few	TRBV28	TRBD1	TRBJ1-2	CASSSTGTGGVYGYTF	TGTGCCAGCAGTTCGACCGGGACAGGGGGCGTCTATGGCTACACCTTC
many	TRBV7-6	.	TRBJ2-5	CASSYPQETQYF	TGTGCCAGCAGCTACCCTCAGGAGACCCAGTACTTC
many	TRBV6-5	TRBD2	TRBJ2-7	CASSYSTSAYYEQYF	TGTGCCAGCAGTTACTCGACTAGCGCTTACTACGAGCAGTACTTC
.	TRBV19	TRBD1	TRBJ2-7	CASNEQGRIYEQYF	TGTGCCAGTAATGAACAGGGGCGCATCTACGAGCAGTACTTC
many	TRBV6-5	TRBD1	TRBJ1-2	CASSYWQGDGNGYTF	TGTGCCAGCAGTTACTGGCAGGGGGACGGGAATGGCTACACCTTC
.	TRBV20-1	TRBD2	TRBJ2-5	CSAGTSAEETQYF	TGCAGTGCCGGGACTAGCGCCGAAGAGACCCAGTACTTC
few	TRBV12-3/TRBV12-4	.	TRBJ1-1	CASSPHPNEAFF	TGTGCCAGCAGTCCGCACCCTAATGAAGCTTTCTTT
many	TRBV6-2/TRBV6-3	TRBD1	TRBJ1-3	CASSRGRGRNGNTIYF	TGTGCCAGCAGCCGCGGCAGGGGGAGAAATGGAAACACCATATATTTT
many	TRBV20-1	.	TRBJ1-6	CSARESSRTYNSPLHF	TGCAGTGCTAGAGAGTCCTCCCGGACCTATAATTCACCCCTCCACTTT
many	TRBV6-2/TRBV6-3	.	TRBJ1-2	CASTSSYGYTF	TGTGCCAGCACCTCGTCTTATGGCTACACCTTC
few	TRBV20-1	TRBD2	TRBJ2-5	CSYVPGLELGETQYF	TGCAGTTATGTTCCGGGACTAGAATTAGGAGAGACCCAGTACTTC
many	TRBV12-3/TRBV12-4	.	TRBJ2-2	CAGTQNTGELFF	TGTGCCGGGACACAGAACACCGGGGAGCTGTTTTTT
.	TRBV5-4	TRBD1	TRBJ1-2	CASSPPQGDGYTF	TGTGCCAGCAGCCCACCTCAGGGGGACGGCTACACCTTC
many	TRBV2	.	TRBJ1-2	CARRGLNYGYTF	TGTGCCAGAAGGGGCTTGAACTATGGCTACACCTTC
many	TRBV24-1	.	TRBJ1-2	CATSDRGGGYTF	TGTGCCACCAGTGACCGGGGAGGTGGCTACACCTTC
many	TRBV12-3/TRBV12-4	.	TRBJ1-1	CASSPRTVSGAEAFF	TGTGCCAGCAGTCCAAGGACTGTCAGCGGGGCTGAAGCTTTCTTT
many	TRBV12-3/TRBV12-4	.	TRBJ2-5	CASMGRGKEETQYF	TGTGCCAGCATGGGAAGGGGGAAAGAAGAGACCCAGTACTTC
many	TRBV20-1	.	TRBJ1-2	CSAPTASDYGYTF	TGCAGTGCCCCGACAGCGTCGGACTATGGCTACACCTTC
many	TRBV20-1	.	TRBJ2-5	CSARGLETQYF	TGCAGTGCCCGGGGGCTTGAGACCCAGTACTTC
many	TRBV7-2	TRBD1	TRBJ1-6	CASSSRTGPQSSPLHF	TGTGCCAGCAGCTCACGGACAGGGCCACAATCATCACCCCTCCACTTT
many	TRBV7-2	.	TRBJ2-7	CASIPGGTAYEQYF	TGTGCCAGCATCCCAGGGGGGACAGCCTACGAGCAGTACTTC
many	TRBV2	TRBD1	TRBJ1-1	CASRLRGQLNTEAFF	TGTGCCAGCAGACTTCGGGGACAGTTGAACACTGAAGCTTTCTTT
many	TRBV4-2	.	TRBJ2-7	CASSQDRLARQYF	TGTGCCAGCAGCCAAGATCGGCTCGCGAGGCAGTACTTC
many	TRBV12-3/TRBV12-4	.	TRBJ2-7	CASSLGPFREQYF	TGTGCCAGCAGTCTCGGACCGTTTCGGGAGCAGTACTTC
many	TRBV20-1	.	TRBJ1-1	CSASSLQGRNTEAFF	TGCAGTGCTAGTTCCTTACAGGGCCGGAACACTGAAGCTTTCTTT
many	TRBV6-1	.	TRBJ1-5	CASTPYGVGQPQHF	TGTGCCAGCACCCCCTACGGGGTAGGCCAGCCCCAGCATTTT
many	TRBV2	.	TRBJ1-6	CASSEWELEVSYNSPLHF	TGTGCCAGCAGTGAATGGGAACTTGAGGTCTCCTATAATTCACCCCTCCACTTT
many	TRBV28	.	TRBJ1-6	CASRVTGANSPLHF	TGTGCCAGCAGGGTGACAGGCGCTAATTCACCCCTCCACTTT
.	TRBV7-3	TRBD2	TRBJ2-7	CASSLTVSGISYEQYF	TGTGCCAGCAGCTTAACGGTTAGCGGGATCTCCTACGAGCAGTACTTC
many	TRBV7-8	.	TRBJ2-7	CASSPVWGRAPNRSPKYEQYF	TGTGCCAGCAGCCCAGTTTGGGGGCGCGCCCCCAACCGTTCCCCTAAATACGAGCAGTACTTC
many	TRBV7-9	TRBD1	TRBJ2-2	CASSADRDTGELFF	TGTGCCAGCAGCGCCGACAGGGACACCGGGGAGCTGTTTTTT
.	TRBV12-3/TRBV12-4	.	TRBJ2-7	CASSSGTVLDGQYF	TGTGCCAGCAGTTCCGGGACTGTCTTGGATGGGCAGTACTTC
many	TRBV11-2	.	TRBJ1-5	CASSPAGLNQPQHF	TGTGCCAGCAGCCCCGCAGGGCTCAATCAGCCCCAGCATTTT
many	TRBV20-1	.	TRBJ2-2	CSARSLASNTGELFF	TGCAGTGCTCGCTCCCTCGCAAGTAACACCGGGGAGCTGTTTTTT